A single sample is the source of the 4 T cell receptor beta chains below, sequenced in a study of cytomegalovirus exposure and HLA in healthy donors. This PCR relied on a set of 60 Vbeta primers and 13 Jbeta primers. Clones were sequenced by immunoSEQ multiplex PCR, and TCRdb holds only the in-frame ones, with some missing. The sample consists of 150,000 to 250,000 clones, 75% to 90% of them appearing once. The specimen sequenced was PBMCs. The receptors shown here come from a woman between 50 and 59 years old in good health and CMV-seropositive.

J is TRBJ2-7 and V is TRBV28; 8 bases match TRBD2. CDR3 length: 14 residues. The ends lost 6 bases at V and 2 bases at J; junction bases unmatched: 6. CDR1 is MDHEN and CDR2 is SYDVKM in the germline V gene. This CDR3 is CASRLLAGTYEQYF. The DNA of the CDR3 is TGTGCCAGCAGACTCTTAGCGGGGACCTACGAGCAGTACTTC.

The gene calls are TRBV7-2 and TRBJ1-6, with a possible D match to TRBD1 (6 bases). V was pared by 1 base and J by 4 bases, with 11 bases between. Germline CDR1 and CDR2: SGHTA and FQGNSA. This CDR3 region has 16 residues. The CDR3 reads CASSLGSQGYNSPLHF. The CDR3 nucleotides are TGTGCCAGCAGCTTAGGATCTCAGGGGTATAATTCACCCCTCCACTTT.

With respect to this clone: Additional DNA sequences in this sample encode the identical CDR3. This sequence joins TRBV29-1 and TRBJ2-5, with TRBD1 matching 7 bases. The CDR3 sequence is 12 residues long. The ends lost 6 bases at V and 5 bases at J; junction bases unmatched: 6. Germline V gene lookup returns CDR1 SQVTM and CDR2 ANQGSEA. The CDR3: CSVATGVETQYF. CDR3 DNA: TGCAGCGTAGCCACAGGGGTGGAGACCCAGTACTTC.

The chain joins TRBV5-6 to TRBJ2-1, with TRBD1 identical over 12 bases. The V segment lost 5 bases and the J segment 6 bases; nucleotides outside the gene matches: 3. This CDR3 has 14 residues. Germline CDR1 SGHDT, CDR2 YYEEEE. The CDR3 spells CASSGDRGLNEQFF. The CDR3 nucleotides read TGTGCCAGCAGTGGGGACAGGGGGCTCAATGAGCAGTTCTTC.